The clone carrying this T cell receptor beta chain was counted a few times. Its target is not known. This sample is part of a study of T-cell reconstitution after alpha-beta-depleted transplantation in children. Study results and limitations: Reportedly, only several hundred clones from non-depleted graft cells drove alpha-beta T-cell counts at about two months. After one year, T-cell counts and TCRbeta diversity mostly came from new T cells.

Preparation of the TCRbeta library involved a method that used unique molecular identifiers. TCRdb re-called the PCR reads through MiXCR, storing one row per CDR3 protein. The sample contains about a million distinct CDR3 sequences, about 29% of which appear only once. The sequencing used PBMCs, mostly from graft donor cells, collected 360 days after TCRalphabeta/CD19-depleted stem cell transplant. This clonotype originated in a boy under two years old who had a stem cell transplant for SCID, so the T cells may come from the graft donor.

The DNA of the CDR3 is TGTGCCAGCAGGGACGATCGGGGGGGCACAGATACGCAGTATTTT. Its protein is CASRDDRGGTDTQYF. This chain connects TRBV6-2 or TRBV6-3 to TRBJ2-3; 7 bases match TRBD2. CDR3 length: 15 amino acids. Per the germline V gene, CDR1 is MNHEY and CDR2 is SVGEGT. V lost 6 bases and J lost 1; bases outside the gene matches: 7.